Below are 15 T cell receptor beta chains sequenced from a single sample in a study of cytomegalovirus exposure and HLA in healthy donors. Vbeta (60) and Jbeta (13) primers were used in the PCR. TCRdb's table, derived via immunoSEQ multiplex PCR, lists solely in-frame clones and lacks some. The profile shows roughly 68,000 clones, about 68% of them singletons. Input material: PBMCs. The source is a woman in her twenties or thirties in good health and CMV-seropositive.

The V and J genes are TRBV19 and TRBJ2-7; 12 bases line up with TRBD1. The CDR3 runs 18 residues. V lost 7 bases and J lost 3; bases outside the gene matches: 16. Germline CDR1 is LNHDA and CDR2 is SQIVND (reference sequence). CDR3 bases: TGTGCCAGTACCGACGGTCACTCACGGGACAGGGGGCTCTACGAGCAGTACTTC. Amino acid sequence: CASTDGHSRDRGLYEQYF.

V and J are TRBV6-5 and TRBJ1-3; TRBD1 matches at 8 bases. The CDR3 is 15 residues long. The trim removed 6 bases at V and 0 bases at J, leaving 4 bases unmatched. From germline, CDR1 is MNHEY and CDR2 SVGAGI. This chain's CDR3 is CASSLGQGSGNTIYF. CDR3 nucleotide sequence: TGTGCCAGCAGCCTTGGACAGGGCTCTGGAAACACCATATATTTT.

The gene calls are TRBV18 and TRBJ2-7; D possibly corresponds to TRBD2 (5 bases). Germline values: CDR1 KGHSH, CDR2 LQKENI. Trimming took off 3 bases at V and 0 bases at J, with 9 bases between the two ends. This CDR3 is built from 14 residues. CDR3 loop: CASSPPTTSYEQYF. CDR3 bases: TGTGCCAGCTCACCCCCGACTACCTCCTACGAGCAGTACTTC.

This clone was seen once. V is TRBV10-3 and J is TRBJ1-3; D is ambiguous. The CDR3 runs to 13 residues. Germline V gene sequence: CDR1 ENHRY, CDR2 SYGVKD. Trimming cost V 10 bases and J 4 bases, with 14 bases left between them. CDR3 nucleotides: TGTGCCACTGTGTCTGGCTCGGGAAACACCATATATTTT. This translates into CATVSGSGNTIYF.

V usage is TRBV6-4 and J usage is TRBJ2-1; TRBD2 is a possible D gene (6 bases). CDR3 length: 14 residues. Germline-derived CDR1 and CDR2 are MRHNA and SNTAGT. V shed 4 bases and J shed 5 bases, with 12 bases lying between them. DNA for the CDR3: TGTGCCAGCAGTGTCCTTCCTAGCGACAATGAGCAGTTCTTC. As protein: CASSVLPSDNEQFF.

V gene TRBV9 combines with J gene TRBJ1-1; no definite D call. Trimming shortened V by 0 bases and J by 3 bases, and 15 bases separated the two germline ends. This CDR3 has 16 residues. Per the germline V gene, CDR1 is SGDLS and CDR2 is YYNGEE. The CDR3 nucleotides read TGTGCCAGCAGCGTAGATAAAGAGGGCAGCCACACTGAAGCTTTCTTT. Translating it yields CASSVDKEGSHTEAFF.

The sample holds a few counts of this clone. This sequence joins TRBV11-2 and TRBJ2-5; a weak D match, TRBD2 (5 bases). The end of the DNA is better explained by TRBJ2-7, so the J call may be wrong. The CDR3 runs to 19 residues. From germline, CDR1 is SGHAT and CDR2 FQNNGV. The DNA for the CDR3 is TGTGCCAGCAGCTTAGATGTCGCACGAGGGCGGATGTTCTCCTACGAGCAGTACTTC. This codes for CASSLDVARGRMFSYEQYF.

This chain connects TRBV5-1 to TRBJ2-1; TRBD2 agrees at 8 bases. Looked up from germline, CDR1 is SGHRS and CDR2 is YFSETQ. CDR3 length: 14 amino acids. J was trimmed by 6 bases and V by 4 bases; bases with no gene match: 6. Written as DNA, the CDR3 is TGCGCCAGCAGCCGGGGGGGGTTGGGCAATGAGCAGTTCTTC. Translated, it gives CASSRGGLGNEQFF. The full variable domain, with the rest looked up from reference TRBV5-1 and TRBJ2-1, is KAGVTQTPRYLIKTRGQQVTLSCSPISGHRSVSWYQQTPGQGLQFLFEYFSETQRNKGNFPGRFSGRQFSNSRSEMNVSTLELGDSALYLCASSRGGLGNEQFFGPGTRLTVL.

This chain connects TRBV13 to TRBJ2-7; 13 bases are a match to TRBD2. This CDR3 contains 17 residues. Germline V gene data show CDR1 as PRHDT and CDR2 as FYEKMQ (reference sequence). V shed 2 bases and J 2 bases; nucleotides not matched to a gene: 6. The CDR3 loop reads CASSLQGTSGVAYEQYF. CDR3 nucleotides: TGTGCCAGCAGCTTACAGGGGACTAGCGGGGTAGCCTACGAGCAGTACTTC. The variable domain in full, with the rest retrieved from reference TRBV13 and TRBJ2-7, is AAGVIQSPRHLIKEKRETATLKCYPIPRHDTVYWYQQGPGQDPQFLISFYEKMQSDKGSIPDRFSAQQFSDYHSELNMSSLELGDSALYFCASSLQGTSGVAYEQYFGPGTRLTVT.

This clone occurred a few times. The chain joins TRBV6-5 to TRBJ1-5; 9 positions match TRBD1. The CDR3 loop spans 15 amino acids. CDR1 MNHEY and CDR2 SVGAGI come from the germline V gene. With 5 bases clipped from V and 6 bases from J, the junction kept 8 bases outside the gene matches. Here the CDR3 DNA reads TGTGCCAGCAGTCCCGGGACAGGGAGGTTTCAGCCCCAGCATTTT. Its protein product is CASSPGTGRFQPQHF.

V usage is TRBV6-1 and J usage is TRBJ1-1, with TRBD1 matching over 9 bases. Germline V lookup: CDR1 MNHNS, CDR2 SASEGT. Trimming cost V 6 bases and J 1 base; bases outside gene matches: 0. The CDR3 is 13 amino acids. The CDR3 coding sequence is TGTGCCAGCAGACAGGGGGCGAACACTGAAGCTTTCTTT. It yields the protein CASRQGANTEAFF.

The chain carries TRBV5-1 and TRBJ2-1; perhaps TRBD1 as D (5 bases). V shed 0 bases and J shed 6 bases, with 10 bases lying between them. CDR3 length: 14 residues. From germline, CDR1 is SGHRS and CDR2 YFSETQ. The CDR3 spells CASSLAQGFNEQFF. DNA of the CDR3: TGCGCCAGCAGCTTGGCTCAGGGTTTCAATGAGCAGTTCTTC.

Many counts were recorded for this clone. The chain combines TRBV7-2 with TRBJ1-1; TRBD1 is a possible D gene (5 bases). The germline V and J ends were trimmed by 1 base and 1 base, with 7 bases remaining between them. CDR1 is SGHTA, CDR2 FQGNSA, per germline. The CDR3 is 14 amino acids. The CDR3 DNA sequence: TGTGCCAGCAGCTTAGTTAGGGGGAACACTGAAGCTTTCTTT. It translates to CASSLVRGNTEAFF.

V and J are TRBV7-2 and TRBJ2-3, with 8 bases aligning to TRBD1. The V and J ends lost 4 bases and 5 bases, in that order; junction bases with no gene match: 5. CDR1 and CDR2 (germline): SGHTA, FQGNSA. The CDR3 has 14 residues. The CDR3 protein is CASSYARGQDTQYF. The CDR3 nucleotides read TGTGCCAGCAGCTACGCCAGGGGGCAAGATACGCAGTATTTT.

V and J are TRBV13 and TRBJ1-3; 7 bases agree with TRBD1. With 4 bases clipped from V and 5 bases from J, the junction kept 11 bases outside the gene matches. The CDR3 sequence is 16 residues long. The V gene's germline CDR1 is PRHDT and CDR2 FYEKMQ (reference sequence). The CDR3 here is CASSSREHRGRNTIYF. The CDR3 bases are TGTGCCAGCAGCTCCCGGGAGCACAGGGGTAGAAACACCATATATTTT.